The present T cell receptor beta chain was sequenced within a study of cytomegalovirus exposure and HLA in healthy donors (dated by TCRdb to the late 2010s). Turning to the overall study: In an earlier analysis of around 540 of the donors, approximately 260 Gb of sequence data and 100 million or so unique TCR beta sequences from about 179 million T cells were reported. Both class I and class II loci were covered by HLA typing, at four-digit resolution. All discovery cohort repertoires had been generated using a single sequencing platform. Donor age, sex, ethnicity and CMV serostatus were compiled alongside the repertoire data. In addition to the first cohort of 500 to 850 subjects, a separate validation cohort of 130 or so different subjects was used. The study was designed to test whether signatures of past pathogen exposure could be identified by cataloging public T cell receptors. Five DR-DQ haplotypes were handled as single units for association and clustering because linkage in the cohort was strong. Typing coverage varied by locus: roughly 629-630 donors for A, B, C, DRB1 and DQB1; more than 500 for DQA1; about 600 for DPA1; approximately 470 for DPB1. A later genetic analysis took genome-wide SNP genotypes for about 55% of the 666 donors and used that subset as a discovery cohort. The genetic ancestry cluster associated with self-reported Caucasian donors included over 65% of the roughly 400 genotyped donors. An early release covering roughly 580 HLA-typed donors comprised about 300 gigabases of sequencing data and roughly 86 million unique TCR sequences. Rather than using new phenotypic data, the later analysis identified candidate immune exposures from TCR beta sequences and from how often those sequences occurred across donors. On average, about 200,000 unique TCR beta nucleotide sequences were sequenced per donor among several hundred genotyped donors of the cohort, with 15% to 20% of those sequences being non-productive. A later analysis re-examined previously published TCR beta repertoires from just over 650 donors and added high-resolution HLA genotyping to investigate patterns of TCR occurrence. The study profiled the T cell repertoires of about 640 subjects by immunosequencing and related them to cytomegalovirus serostatus. To predict cytomegalovirus infection status, the study combined high-throughput TCR immunosequencing, statistical association of individual TCRs with disease status, and machine learning. In an earlier analysis of 587 of the donors, high-throughput TCR beta sequencing was used to judge whether each TCR beta V gene segment behaved as functional or pseudogenic. Overall results and qualifications from the work: About 15 rarely observed V segments, including chromosome 9 orphons, were excluded from the earlier analysis of several hundred of the donors because counts were too low. CMV serostatus was the only immune exposure information available for the cohort. In vitro tests confirmed that a few of the cytomegalovirus-associated TCR beta chains recognize cytomegalovirus antigens. In a later analysis, HLA-associated TCR beta chains showed more clonal expansion and lower generation probabilities than non-associated chains that were equally common. A cluster of highly shared sequence variants was judged likely to be a technical artifact of the sequencing pipeline. According to the authors, the approach could potentially be generalized to other disease states and immunological phenotypes. A total of fewer than 200 TCR beta chains were listed by the study as associated with cytomegalovirus. Linkage disequilibrium might explain the correlated functional status among segregating V segments, but an unknown experimental factor could not be excluded. HLA typing was unavailable for some donors at each locus, so association tests used only the typed subset. In a later analysis, the rate of TCR association differed among HLA loci, with DRB1 alleles having the most associated TCRs and HLA-C alleles having the fewest. Several of the top co-occurrence clusters appeared to be linked to parvovirus B19, influenza, CMV and Epstein-Barr virus, according to a later analysis. Because the 87-base-pair reads could not distinguish some IMGT-functional V segments, including TRBV6-2 and TRBV6-3, those segments were excluded. An association between a missense DCLRE1C variant and V-gene and J-gene trimming of TCR beta chains was found in a later genetic analysis and replicated in an independent cohort. Most CMV-associated TCR beta chains appeared to be HLA-restricted in a later analysis, and the HLA associations seemed to be driven largely by CMV exposure. In a later genetic analysis, fewer N-insertions in productive TCRs were reported among donors in an Asian-associated ancestry cluster than the roughly 640-donor mean. In this cohort, only TCR beta chains were sequenced, and detectable features were limited by the absence of alpha or paired-chain data. A further reported finding was that TCR beta sequences accurately predicted the HLA-A and HLA-B alleles for most subjects in the first cohort. Most TCR sequences were observed very rarely across donors, whereas some public TCRs were present in many individuals. In an earlier analysis of some 550 of the donors, most TCR beta V segments were observed in productive rearrangements about 90% or about 30% of the time, broadly matching IMGT annotations. The presence/absence analyses assumed that sequencing depth was roughly uniform across donors, and that assumption may not be true. In both the original and validation cohorts, the classifier was reported to diagnose cytomegalovirus status with high specificity and sensitivity. When HLA alleles, especially DR and DQ, strongly co-occurred, attributing TCR associations to individual alleles was difficult. In a later analysis, some 17,000 TCR beta sequences were associated with specific HLA alleles at a false discovery rate of 0.05.

Details on this clone: The antigen it recognizes is unknown. It has no much larger one-base neighbor in the sample; base qualities were not kept.

Library prep was done by the immunoSEQ multiplex PCR assay. For the multiplex PCR, a mixture combining 60 forward primers for TCR Vbeta segments and 13 reverse primers for TCR Jbeta segments was used. A multiplex PCR assay on genomic DNA amplified the CDR3 region of rearranged TCR beta genes. On the Illumina HiSeq System, the amplified TCR beta libraries were sequenced as 87-base-pair reads. On the authors' methods: Across the 700 or so repertoires, a later analysis counted 78 million or so unique TCR beta chains, around 11 million of which were shared by at least two donors. Raw reads were error-corrected and collapsed into unique sequences by a nearest-neighbor algorithm in which closely related sequences were merged to remove PCR and sequencing errors. V, D and J gene segments were assigned by aligning CDR3 sequences to IMGT reference sequences. For a sequence to be retained, at least a six-nucleotide match to both a V gene segment and a J gene segment was required. Rearrangements were called productive when the CDR3 lacked stop codons and stayed in frame with V and J; all others were non-productive. CDR3 was defined according to IMGT convention as the region running from the second conserved V-encoded cysteine to the conserved J-encoded phenylalanine. The earlier analysis of a few hundred of the donors excluded any sequence lacking an unambiguous match to a single V gene segment. An earlier analysis of around 600 of the donors classified V segments as functional when productive rearrangements were above 56.7% and as segregating when the standard deviation between donors was above 5%. A statistical classification framework was developed to diagnose cytomegalovirus status using the catalog of TCR beta chain sequences. In a later analysis, TCR nucleotide sequences were compared against IMGT/GENE-DB human TR gene sequences so that V and J genes could be assigned. Using the TCRdist pipeline, a later analysis assigned CDR3 sequences along with most-parsimonious VDJ recombination scenarios. In a later analysis, every TCR beta chain was defined by the combination of its CDR3 amino acid sequence and its V-gene family, and reads without a unique V-gene family were dropped. As a way to deal with suspected cross-contamination and a sequencing artifact, a later analysis dropped 592 nucleotide sequences that were highly shared and had low generation probability. In a later analysis, a clonal expansion index was calculated for each public chain from normalized within-repertoire ranks of inferred template counts. A later analysis computed generation probabilities with a VDJ recombination model fitted to out-of-frame rearrangements, and checked the results against IGoR. In a later analysis, hypergeometric tests were used to score TCR-TCR, TCR-HLA and TCR-CMV co-occurrence, with a repertoire-size bias correction applied to TCR pairs. False discovery rates were estimated in a later analysis by permuting HLA or CMV assignments 20 times. In a later analysis, co-occurring TCRs were grouped using DBSCAN, with TCRdist sequence similarity added in when clustering inside HLA-allele-positive subsets. Repertoires with fewer than 30,000 or more than 120,000 public chains, plus five repertoires with anomalous nucleotide sharing, were excluded from co-occurrence clustering. In TCRdb, the immuneACCESS table is reduced to in-frame sequences with V and J assigned. These tables do not hold every clone; where another copy was compared, an unresolved V gene accounts for under half, and the others remain unexplained. V and J calls and clone size are those listed in that table; D and trimming were worked out from the DNA. This sample holds some 130,000 clones; over 70% were observed only once. The ten largest clones take up 3.1% of the sample.

The cohort consisted of 650 to 700 healthy bone marrow donors. All cohort members were sampled while nominally healthy, although unrecorded immune exposures were likely present. The donor tested CMV seronegative, placing the donor among the approximately 400 seronegative members of the cohort. A peripheral blood sample was collected from each donor, and TCR beta sequencing was performed on peripheral blood mononuclear cells. Genomic DNA was extracted from the blood cell samples with the Qiagen DNeasy Blood Extraction Kit. Trimming takes 5 bases off V and 1 base off J; junction bases not matched to a gene: 9. The CDR3 sequence holds 16 residues, the cysteine and phenylalanine included. CDR3 DNA is the only sequence kept; it has 48 bases, read in frame from the first base. CDR1 and CDR2 were assigned from the germline V gene as LGHNA and YNFKEQ.

Sequencing was performed on PBMCs. The chain couples TRBV4-2 to TRBJ2-3; 7 central bases correspond to TRBD2. This receptor was obtained from a man aged 40-49 years in good health and CMV-seronegative. The CDR3 reads as follows: CASSSGREDGTDTQYF. The DNA is as follows: TGTGCCAGCAGCTCAGGGAGGGAGGATGGCACAGATACGCAGTATTTT.